The clone carrying this TCR beta chain came up many times. Each CDR3 protein is one row after TCRdb ran MiXCR on the 5' RACE reads. The data show 200,000 to 250,000 distinct CDR3 sequences, with approximately 10% seen just once and about 20% held by the top ten. The data stem from a study of CD8 T cells in ankylosing spondylitis. The V and J ends lost 5 bases and 0 bases, in that order; junction bases with no gene match: 10. This CDR3 region has 19 residues. Germline V gives CDR1 SGHRS, CDR2 YFSETQ. Sample: blood, either unsorted or a sorted T cell fraction (not recorded which). This clonotype was sampled from a male donor with ankylosing spondylitis or in good health (not recorded which). J is TRBJ2-1 and V is TRBV5-1; the match to TRBD2 covers 14 bases. The CDR3 region is CASSLGLAGGQSSYNEQFF. The DNA of the CDR3 is TGCGCCAGCAGTCTAGGACTAGCGGGGGGACAAAGCTCCTACAATGAGCAGTTCTTC.